This is a list of T cell receptor beta chains from one sample in a study of OX40 agonist ivuxolimab in advanced cancers. Sequenced by immunoSEQ multiplex PCR; TCRdb stores in-frame clones only, minus some. The data show roughly 49,000 clones, approximately 84% seen once. Sequencing used CD4+ or CD8+ T cells sorted from blood, obtained in a trial of the OX40 agonist ivuxolimab. The receptors come from an adult with an advanced solid tumor such as melanoma, head and neck, liver or kidney cancer. CDR3s include the opening cysteine and the closing phenylalanine or tryptophan. The D gene is left open where the match is weak. Not all rows give a size; the values are once, few, many and, for expanded clones, a class.

TGTGCCAGCAGTCACGTATTCCGGGACAGCCAGTACTTC,CASSHVFRDSQYF,TRBV6-6,.,TRBD1,TRBJ2-7
TGTGCCAGCAGTGAATTAGCGGGGACCTCCTACGAGCAGTACTTC,CASSELAGTSYEQYF,TRBV6-1,.,TRBD2,TRBJ2-7
TGTGCCAGTAGTATCGCCCGGGGCCCCACAGATACGCAGTATTTT,CASSIARGPTDTQYF,TRBV19,few,.,TRBJ2-3
TGTGCCAGCAGCCAAGTAGAGGGGGATGGCTACACCTTC,CASSQVEGDGYTF,TRBV4-2,few,.,TRBJ1-2
TGTGCCAGCAGCCGGGTACGGGGGGGCACGTCTAATGAAAAACTGTTTTTT,CASSRVRGGTSNEKLFF,TRBV5-6,once,.,TRBJ1-4
TGTGCCAGCAGCTTACCTAGCTGGGAGGGCGAGACCCAGTACTTC,CASSLPSWEGETQYF,TRBV7-9,.,TRBD2,TRBJ2-5
TGCGCCAGCAGCCCGGACAATAGCAATCAGCCCCAGCATTTT,CASSPDNSNQPQHF,TRBV5-1,.,.,TRBJ1-5
TGTGCCAGCAGCGGGAGCTCCTACGAGCAGTACTTC,CASSGSSYEQYF,TRBV11-3,.,.,TRBJ2-7
TGTGCCAGCAGTCTAAGACAGGCCGTTAATGAAAAACTGTTTTTT,CASSLRQAVNEKLFF,TRBV2,.,.,TRBJ1-4
TGTGCCACCACCTGGTCGAGGGGTAATTCACCCCTCCACTTT,CATTWSRGNSPLHF,TRBV10-3,few,.,TRBJ1-6
TGCGCCAGCAGCGCCACCCCGACAGCGAACACCGGGGAGCTGTTTTTT,CASSATPTANTGELFF,TRBV5-1,.,.,TRBJ2-2
TGTGCCAGCAGCCAAGATCCGGACAGGGTCTACAATGAGCAGTTCTTC,CASSQDPDRVYNEQFF,TRBV4-2,.,TRBD1,TRBJ2-1
TGTGCCAGCAGCTTGGCGGGACACGATATCTACGAGCAGTACTTC,CASSLAGHDIYEQYF,TRBV5-5,.,.,TRBJ2-7
TGCGCCAGCTGGGGGGAGGGGGCAGGCGAGCAGTACTTC,CASWGEGAGEQYF,TRBV10-2,.,.,TRBJ2-7
TGTGCCAGCAGCTTGGGCGGGGAGGAGACCCAGTACTTC,CASSLGGEETQYF,TRBV7-6,.,.,TRBJ2-5
TGTGCCAGCAGCCAAGTCGGGGGGGTTTCCGAGCAGTACTTC,CASSQVGGVSEQYF,TRBV14,.,TRBD2,TRBJ2-7
TGTGCCAGCAGCTCACTGCCCGGGACGTCCTACGAGCAGTACTTC,CASSSLPGTSYEQYF,TRBV7-2,.,.,TRBJ2-7
TGTGCCAGCAGCGCATCGGGACTCAGCTACGAGCAGTACTTC,CASSASGLSYEQYF,TRBV5-4,.,.,TRBJ2-7
TGTGCCAGCAGCCAAGGGGGTGAGACCCAGTACTTC,CASSQGGETQYF,TRBV7-2,.,.,TRBJ2-5
TGTGCCAGCAGCCGAAAGGGTCGCAGGGGCGGGGAGACCCAGTACTTC,CASSRKGRRGGETQYF,TRBV5-4,.,.,TRBJ2-5
TGTGCCAGCGAGGGGGTGAATGCCGGGGAGCTGTTTTTT,CASEGVNAGELFF,TRBV6-5,medium-sized,.,TRBJ2-2
TGTGCCAGCAGCTTGCCCAAAAGCTCCTACGAGCAGTACTTC,CASSLPKSSYEQYF,TRBV5-6,.,.,TRBJ2-7
TGTGCCAGCAGTCAGGACGGGGTCAATCAGCCCCAGCATTTT,CASSQDGVNQPQHF,TRBV25-1,.,.,TRBJ1-5
TGCGCCAGCAGCCAAGACTCAGACCAAGAGACCCAGTACTTC,CASSQDSDQETQYF,TRBV4-1,.,.,TRBJ2-5
TGTGCCAGCACCTTGGACCGTAGCTCCTATAATTCACCCCTCCACTTT,CASTLDRSSYNSPLHF,TRBV7-3,.,.,TRBJ1-6
TGTGCCATTCTGGCAGCCGGGGACACCGGGGAGCTGTTTTTT,CAILAAGDTGELFF,TRBV6-5,few,.,TRBJ2-2
TGTGCCAGCAGTTTATATGGGGGGGACAGTACCTACGAGCAGTACTTC,CASSLYGGDSTYEQYF,TRBV28,.,.,TRBJ2-7
TGTGCCAGCAGCTTACCCCCCGACAGAGGGATGACAGATACGCAGTATTTT,CASSLPPDRGMTDTQYF,TRBV7-9,.,.,TRBJ2-3
TGCGCCAGCAGCCCGGACTTCAGCTATGGCTACACCTTC,CASSPDFSYGYTF,TRBV5-1,few,.,TRBJ1-2
TGTGCCAGCAGCCAAGGTCCCGGGACAGGAAACACCATATATTTT,CASSQGPGTGNTIYF,TRBV4-2,.,.,TRBJ1-3
TGTGCCAGCAGTGAATCCGGTACAGGGGGCGCGGAGACCCAGTACTTC,CASSESGTGGAETQYF,TRBV25-1,.,TRBD1,TRBJ2-5
TGCGCCAGCAGCTTGGCCGGGACAGGGGGCGGCTACACCTTC,CASSLAGTGGGYTF,TRBV5-1,.,TRBD1,TRBJ1-2
TGCGCCAGCAGCCAAGAGGCTTCAGGGGGGGACTACGAGCAGTACTTC,CASSQEASGGDYEQYF,TRBV4-3,.,.,TRBJ2-7
TGTGCCAGCAGGCGACAGGGGGCTATACTATGGCCCTACAATGAGCAGTTCTTC,CASRRQGAILWPYNEQFF,TRBV6-4,.,TRBD1,TRBJ2-1
TGTGCCAGCAGCGCGGGACAGGGGGCGTACGAGCAGTACTTC,CASSAGQGAYEQYF,TRBV7-9,.,TRBD1,TRBJ2-7
TGTGCCAGCAGGCCCGGGACAGGGGCTGGAAACACCATATATTTT,CASRPGTGAGNTIYF,TRBV27,.,TRBD1,TRBJ1-3
TGTGCCAGTAGTATGTGGGAAATGAACTATGGCTACACCTTC,CASSMWEMNYGYTF,TRBV19,.,.,TRBJ1-2
TGTGCCAGCAGCTTAGCGGGGGATTCACCCCTCCACTTT,CASSLAGDSPLHF,TRBV7-9,.,.,TRBJ1-6
TGTGCCAGCAGCCCTCTTAGCGGGGGGGCTTCAGATACGCAGTATTTT,CASSPLSGGASDTQYF,TRBV9,.,TRBD2,TRBJ2-3
TGTGCCAGCAGTTTTTTCGGGAGGGACACTGAAGCTTTCTTT,CASSFFGRDTEAFF,TRBV27,.,.,TRBJ1-1
TGTGCCAGCAGCCCGGGGACAAGGCCATCTGGAAACACCATATATTTT,CASSPGTRPSGNTIYF,TRBV5-6,.,.,TRBJ1-3
TGTGCCAGCAGAGAAGCGGGTTCACGGACCGGGGAGCTGTTTTTT,CASREAGSRTGELFF,TRBV2,.,.,TRBJ2-2
TGTGCCAGCAGCTCGTCGGGGGCCGCTAACTATGGCTACACCTTC,CASSSSGAANYGYTF,TRBV5-4,.,.,TRBJ1-2